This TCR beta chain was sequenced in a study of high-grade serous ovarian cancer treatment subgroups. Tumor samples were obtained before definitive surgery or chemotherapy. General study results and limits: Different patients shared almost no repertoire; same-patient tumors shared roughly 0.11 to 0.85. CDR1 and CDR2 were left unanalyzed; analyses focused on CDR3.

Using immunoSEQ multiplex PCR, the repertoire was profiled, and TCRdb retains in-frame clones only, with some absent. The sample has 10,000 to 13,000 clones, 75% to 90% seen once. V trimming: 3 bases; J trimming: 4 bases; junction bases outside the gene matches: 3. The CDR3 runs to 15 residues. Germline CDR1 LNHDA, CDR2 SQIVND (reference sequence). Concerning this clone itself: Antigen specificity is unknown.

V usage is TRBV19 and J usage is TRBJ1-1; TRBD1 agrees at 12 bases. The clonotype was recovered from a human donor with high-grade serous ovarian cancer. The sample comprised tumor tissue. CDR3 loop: CASSIPGQGATEAFF. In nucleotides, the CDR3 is TGTGCCAGTAGTATCCCGGGACAGGGGGCCACTGAAGCTTTCTTT. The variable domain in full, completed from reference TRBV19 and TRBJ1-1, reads DGGITQSPKYLFRKEGQNVTLSCEQNLNHDAMYWYRQDPGQGLRLIYYSQIVNDFQKGDIAEGYSVSREKKESFPLTVTSAQKNPTAFYLCASSIPGQGATEAFFGQGTRLTVV.